The clone carrying this T cell receptor beta chain was recorded only once. The antigen is undetermined. CDR3 length: 16 amino acids. V was clipped by 5 bases and J by 3 bases; unmatched bases: 9. The germline V gene has CDR1 MGHRA and CDR2 YSYEKL. The sample is drawn from a study of OX40 agonist ivuxolimab in advanced cancers. Study at large: Cohort: about 80% men, mean age roughly 60, aged roughly 23 to 90. Earlier treatment with anti-PD-1, anti-PD-L1 or anti-CTLA-4 was permitted, and over 35% had received some.

Broader study findings: CD8+ T cells (on average) carried more expanded clones than CD4+ T cells.

Some clones are missing from TCRdb's copy, which holds only in-frame ones; the method was immunoSEQ multiplex PCR. The sample lists fewer than 95,000 clones; about nine tenths were seen once. This specimen consisted of CD4+ or CD8+ T cells sorted from blood, obtained in a trial of the OX40 agonist ivuxolimab. This chain joins TRBV4-1 and TRBJ2-7; 11 bases are shared with TRBD2. The receptor was isolated from an adult with an advanced solid tumor such as melanoma, head and neck, liver or kidney cancer. CDR3 DNA sequence: TGCGCCAGCAGCAGCGCCTCGGGACTAGCGGACTACGAGCAGTACTTC. Protein product: CASSSASGLADYEQYF.